The next 29 T cell receptor beta chains were all read from a single sample in a study of long-term antiretroviral therapy in people with HIV (dated by TCRdb to the early 2020s). The immunoSEQ hsTCRB v3.0 assay was used at survey level resolution to sequence the TRB variable region. TCRdb mirrors the immuneACCESS table, restricted to in-frame sequences. Some clones are absent from its copies; in checked studies, under half trace to an unresolved V gene, and the reason for the others is unknown. The sample profile shows 20,000 to 30,000 clones; roughly 86% of them were found once. The ten largest clones take up about 5.2% of the sample. The input for sequencing was unsorted PBMCs, taken 4.4 years after starting antiretroviral therapy. Source of these receptors: a man aged 30 to 45 with HIV.

V is TRBV9 and J is TRBJ2-7; D is uncertain. Trimming took 0 bases from V and 1 from J, leaving 8 bases between them. Germline-derived CDR1 and CDR2 are SGDLS and YYNGEE. The CDR3 covers 14 residues. CDR3 sequence reads: CASSVVDGSYEQYF. The CDR3 DNA is TGTGCCAGCAGCGTAGTCGACGGATCCTACGAGCAGTACTTC.

The chain has TRBV6-1 and TRBJ2-7; TRBD1 is a possible D gene (5 bases). Germline CDR1 reads MNHNS; CDR2 reads SASEGT. The CDR3 is 13 residues long. V lost 7 bases, J lost 0 bases, and 10 bases lay in between. CDR3 coding DNA: TGTGCCAGCAAGGACAAGGCCTCCTACGAGCAGTACTTC. Protein: CASKDKASYEQYF.

The genes are TRBV5-1 and TRBJ2-7, with D unresolved. The germline V gene encodes CDR1 SGHRS and CDR2 YFSETQ. V lost 2 bases, J lost 2 bases, and 11 bases lay in between. The CDR3 runs 14 residues. The CDR3 coding sequence is TGCGCCAGCAGCTTTGGCAGGTTCACCTACGAGCAGTACTTC. Translated: CASSFGRFTYEQYF.

V usage is TRBV7-7 and J usage is TRBJ2-1, with 11 bases lining up with TRBD1. CDR3 length equals 15 residues. Germline CDR1 is SSHAT and CDR2 is FNYEAQ (reference sequence). Germline trimming cut 5 bases from V and 8 bases from J; bases unmatched to any gene: 8. CDR3 in amino acids: CASSPGTGGIDEQFF. The CDR3 nucleotides are TGTGCCAGCAGCCCAGGGACAGGGGGAATCGATGAGCAGTTCTTC.

V and J are TRBV5-1 and TRBJ2-7, with TRBD1 identical over 9 bases. Trimming removed 3 bases from V and 3 bases from J; junction bases left unmatched: 4. CDR1 is SGHRS, CDR2 YFSETQ, per germline. The CDR3 runs 14 residues. CDR3 nucleotides: TGCGCCAGCAGCTGGGGACAGGGAGGCTACGAGCAGTACTTC. Its protein product is CASSWGQGGYEQYF.

J is TRBJ2-1 and V is TRBV28; the D is unclear. V was cut by 2 bases and J by 7 bases, with 9 bases left in between. Germline V lookup: CDR1 MDHEN, CDR2 SYDVKM. This CDR3 is built from 13 residues. Written as DNA, the CDR3 is TGTGCCAGCAGTTTAGCCCGTATAAATGAGCAGTTCTTC. Residues: CASSLARINEQFF.

This chain connects TRBV7-9 to TRBJ2-3; 7 bases map to TRBD1. The CDR3 covers 16 residues. V lost 1 base, J lost 2 bases, and 6 bases stayed unmatched. CDR1 is SEHNR and CDR2 is FQNEAQ in the germline V gene (reference sequence). The CDR3 sequence is CASSLDRGTYTDTQYF. The CDR3 DNA follows: TGTGCCAGCAGCTTAGACAGGGGAACATACACAGATACGCAGTATTTT.

This sequence joins TRBV7-8 and TRBJ1-2, with TRBD1 identical over 8 bases. CDR3 length: 16 amino acids. Germline loops: CDR1 SGHVS, CDR2 FQNEAQ. V lost 5 bases, J lost 1 base, and 9 bases stayed unmatched. The CDR3 sequence is CASSLDRGGVNYGYTF. As DNA, the CDR3 is TGTGCCAGCAGCCTTGACAGGGGAGGGGTTAACTATGGCTACACCTTC.

The V call is TRBV25-1, the J call TRBJ2-3; D tentatively fits TRBD1 or TRBD2 (5 bases each). Germline assignment: CDR1 MGHDK and CDR2 SYGVNS. This CDR3 is 12 amino acids long. Between the trimmed V and J ends, which lost 4 bases and 5 bases, there was a span of 7 bases. CDR3 region: CASSAGRDTQYF. The CDR3 DNA sequence: TGTGCCAGCAGTGCAGGGAGAGATACGCAGTATTTT.

V gene TRBV9 combines with J gene TRBJ2-7, with TRBD2 matching 8 bases. With V trimmed by 3 bases and J by 0 bases, 2 bases remained unmatched. The CDR3 consists of 14 residues. The V gene's germline CDR1 is SGDLS and CDR2 YYNGEE. Written as DNA, the CDR3 is TGTGCCAGCAGCGGTAGCGGGGTCTCCTACGAGCAGTACTTC. Translated, it gives CASSGSGVSYEQYF.

The gene calls are TRBV9 and TRBJ2-2; 8 bases agree with TRBD2. In germline, CDR1 is SGDLS, CDR2 YYNGEE. The CDR3 extends over 19 amino acids. V was pared by 3 bases and J by 6 bases, with 19 bases of the junction left unmatched. CDR3 loop: CASSEAGHSGGIYPGELFF. The CDR3 DNA is TGTGCCAGCAGCGAGGCGGGACACTCGGGGGGGATCTATCCCGGGGAGCTGTTTTTT.

CDR3 DNA sequence: TGTGCCAGCAGCTTAGTCATTGGCAATGAGCAGTTCTTC. Amino acid sequence: CASSLVIGNEQFF. This chain links TRBV5-4 with TRBJ2-1; D ambiguous. The V gene lost 2 bases and the J gene lost 6 bases, with 9 bases spanning the gap. Germline V lookup: CDR1 SGHNT, CDR2 YYREEE (reference sequence). The length of the CDR3 is 13 residues.

The chain recombines TRBV5-1 with TRBJ2-3; D unresolved. The CDR3 runs to 15 residues. The V end was cut by 3 bases, the J end by 0 bases, with 11 bases between. Germline CDR1 is SGHRS and CDR2 is YFSETQ. CDR3 sequence reads: CASSSADGSTDTQYF. As DNA, the CDR3 is TGCGCCAGCAGCTCAGCTGACGGAAGCACAGATACGCAGTATTTT.

This clone was observed a few times. This rearrangement joins TRBV5-6 to TRBJ1-2; TRBD1 agrees at 9 bases. This CDR3 contains 16 residues. The trim removed 3 bases at V and 0 bases at J, leaving 6 bases unmatched. Germline V gene data show CDR1 as SGHDT and CDR2 as YYEEEE. CDR3 coding DNA: TGTGCCAGCAGCTCAGGGACAGGGCAAGCTAACTATGGCTACACCTTC. This gives the protein CASSSGTGQANYGYTF.

This clone has a handful of counts. The rearrangement joins TRBV6-5 to TRBJ2-7; 7 bases fit TRBD1. The length of the CDR3 is 14 residues. The V and J ends lost 3 bases and 5 bases, in that order; junction bases with no gene match: 7. Per germline, CDR1 MNHEY and CDR2 SVGAGI. CDR3 bases: TGTGCCAGCAGTTATGGGACAGTCCGCGACGAGCAGTACTTC. Its protein is CASSYGTVRDEQYF.

The chain couples TRBV28 to TRBJ2-7, with TRBD2 identical over 8 bases. CDR3 size: 15 residues. V dropped 8 bases and J dropped 0; count of bases not matched to a gene: 9. Germline V gene data show CDR1 as MDHEN and CDR2 as SYDVKM. Here the CDR3 DNA reads TGTGCCAGCCTACCCCCAAGCGGGAGCTCCTACGAGCAGTACTTC. Protein sequence: CASLPPSGSSYEQYF. The whole variable domain, remainder taken from reference TRBV28 and TRBJ2-7, is DVKVTQSSRYLVKRTGEKVFLECVQDMDHENMFWYRQDPGLGLRLIYFSYDVKMKEKGDIPEGYSVSREKKERFSLILESASTNQTSMYLCASLPPSGSSYEQYFGPGTRLTVT.

There are a few counts of this clone. This chain joins TRBV11-2 and TRBJ1-1, with D perhaps matching TRBD1 (5 bases). V was shortened by 8 bases and J by 2 bases, with 9 bases between the two germline ends. Germline V gene sequence: CDR1 SGHAT, CDR2 FQNNGV. This CDR3 comprises 12 residues. The CDR3 protein is CASRQGNTEAFF. The CDR3 bases are TGTGCCAGCCGCCAGGGTAACACTGAAGCTTTCTTT.

The rearrangement links TRBV4-2 to TRBJ2-3; 10 bases are a match to TRBD2. In germline, CDR1 is LGHNA, CDR2 YNFKEQ. The trim removed 4 bases at V and 6 bases at J, leaving 13 bases unmatched. This CDR3 is 17 amino acids long. The CDR3 loop is CASSRRGGTSDADTQYF. CDR3 in DNA: TGTGCCAGCAGCCGCCGAGGAGGGACTAGCGATGCGGATACGCAGTATTTT.

J is TRBJ2-7 and V is TRBV14; no definite D call. Trimming left V 1 base short and J 3 bases short, with 13 bases between. The CDR3 covers 15 residues. Germline CDR1 reads SGHDN; CDR2 reads FVKESK. The CDR3 loop is CASSQVVGPNYEQYF. For the CDR3, the DNA is TGTGCCAGCAGCCAAGTAGTGGGCCCAAACTACGAGCAGTACTTC.

The gene calls are TRBV4-1 and TRBJ2-7, with TRBD2 matching over 7 bases. CDR3 length equals 16 residues. Germline lookup yields CDR1 MGHRA and CDR2 YSYEKL. V dropped 4 bases and J dropped 3; count of bases not matched to a gene: 12. The CDR3 loop reads CASSPPGGGAHYEQYF. The CDR3 DNA reads as TGCGCCAGCAGCCCGCCCGGGGGAGGGGCACACTACGAGCAGTACTTC.

The J gene is TRBJ1-1, the V gene TRBV28; D remains unclear. V lost 7 bases and J lost 11, with 17 bases in between. This CDR3 comprises 12 residues. Germline V gene sequence: CDR1 MDHEN, CDR2 SYDVKM. CDR3: CASTPRGNVAFF. In DNA, the CDR3 is TGTGCCAGCACCCCGCGTGGCAACGTGGCTTTCTTT. The full variable domain, in which reference TRBV28 and TRBJ1-1 provide the parts outside the CDR3, is DVKVTQSSRYLVKRTGEKVFLECVQDMDHENMFWYRQDPGLGLRLIYFSYDVKMKEKGDIPEGYSVSREKKERFSLILESASTNQTSMYLCASTPRGNVAFFGQGTRLTVV.

This clone was observed a single time. The chain couples TRBV4-1 to TRBJ1-2, with 8 bases that match TRBD1. Germline values: CDR1 MGHRA, CDR2 YSYEKL. The CDR3 is 14 residues long. The V segment lost 3 bases and the J segment 4 bases; nucleotides outside the gene matches: 4. The CDR3: CASSQGTGSYGYTF. The CDR3 region has the DNA TGCGCCAGCAGCCAGGGGACAGGCAGCTATGGCTACACCTTC.

This chain connects TRBV5-4 to TRBJ1-4, with a weak D call TRBD1 (5 bases). Deletions cut 3 bases from V and 8 bases from J, with 17 bases between. Germline lookup yields CDR1 SGHNT and CDR2 YYREEE (reference sequence). The CDR3 runs 15 residues. The CDR3 region has the DNA TGTGCCAGCAGCTACGGAGGGGAGGAGAAAGAAAAACTGTTTTTT. Translating gives CASSYGGEEKEKLFF.

CDR3 amino acids: CASSIDQAAVTEAFF. The CDR3 DNA sequence: TGTGCCAGTAGTATAGATCAGGCAGCGGTAACTGAAGCTTTCTTT. J is TRBJ1-1 and V is TRBV19; D unclear. CDR1 is LNHDA and CDR2 is SQIVND in the germline V gene (reference sequence). V was pared by 0 bases and J by 5 bases, with 13 bases between. This CDR3 comprises 15 residues.

V and J are TRBV10-3 and TRBJ1-1; D possibly corresponds to TRBD1 (6 bases). There are 14 residues in the CDR3. The germline gives CDR1 ENHRY, CDR2 SYGVKD. Between the trimmed V and J ends, which lost 6 bases and 0 bases, there was a span of 11 bases. The CDR3, as DNA: TGTGCCATCAGGGTTGGACAGCTGAACACTGAAGCTTTCTTT. Translation: CAIRVGQLNTEAFF.

The chain links TRBV6-1 to TRBJ2-7; D gene ambiguous. The CDR3 is made up of 14 amino acids. With 3 bases removed from V and 1 base from J, the gap between germline ends came to 10 bases. Per the germline V gene, CDR1 is MNHNS and CDR2 is SASEGT. CDR3 nucleotides: TGTGCCAGCAGTGACGTGGGCACGTCCTACGAGCAGTACTTC. Its translation is CASSDVGTSYEQYF.

This clone has just a few counts. The chain joins TRBV27 to TRBJ1-5; D gene ambiguous. The CDR3 contains 12 residues. Trimming pared 4 bases from V and 3 bases from J, leaving 4 bases between. CDR1 is MNHEY, CDR2 SMNVEV, per germline (reference sequence). Here the CDR3 DNA reads TGTGCCAGCAGTTCGCCCAATCAGCCCCAGCATTTT. This codes for CASSSPNQPQHF.

J is TRBJ2-3 and V is TRBV27; the D gene is possibly TRBD2 (6 bases). The V gene lost 2 bases and the J gene lost 14 bases, with 17 bases spanning the gap. Germline loops: CDR1 MNHEY, CDR2 SMNVEV (reference sequence). CDR3 length: 13 amino acids. The CDR3 is CASSLKWPGLLYF. In DNA form, the CDR3 reads TGTGCCAGCAGTTTAAAGTGGCCGGGACTTCTGTATTTT.

The rearrangement joins TRBV5-6 to TRBJ2-5; a possible D gene is TRBD1 (8 bases). Germline lookup yields CDR1 SGHDT and CDR2 YYEEEE. CDR3 length: 17 residues. Deletions cut 1 base from V and 5 bases from J, with 21 bases between. The CDR3 loop reads CASSLRFGQGGGETQYF. CDR3 DNA: TGTGCCAGCAGCTTGAGATTTGGACAGGGAGGGGGCGAGACCCAGTACTTC.